Below are 18 T cell receptor beta chains sequenced from a single sample in a study of blood T cell repertoires in COVID-19. Sequenced by immunoSEQ multiplex PCR; TCRdb stores in-frame clones only, minus some. The sample contains more than 100,000 clones, approximately 89% of which appear only once. Material: peripheral blood. These receptors originate from a woman of 80 years or more in a cohort sampled during active COVID-19.

This sequence joins TRBV6-5 and TRBJ2-1; D possibly corresponds to TRBD1 (5 bases). Trimming pared 5 bases from V and 1 base from J, leaving 9 bases between. Germline-derived CDR1 and CDR2 are MNHEY and SVGAGI. The CDR3 consists of 14 residues. The CDR3 protein is CASSRGPSYNEQFF. The CDR3, as DNA: TGTGCCAGCAGTAGGGGTCCTTCCTACAATGAGCAGTTCTTC.

The chain combines TRBV6-5 with TRBJ1-6; D gene unclear. Germline CDR1 MNHEY, CDR2 SVGAGI. The germline V and J ends were trimmed by 9 bases and 7 bases, with 16 bases remaining between them. This CDR3 spans 14 amino acids. This chain's CDR3 is CASIKEGGNSPLHF. The CDR3 DNA sequence: TGTGCCAGTATCAAGGAGGGAGGGAATTCACCCCTCCACTTT.

A few counts support this clone. This chain uses TRBV6-6 with TRBJ1-2, with D uncertain. The CDR3 has 14 residues. V lost 2 bases to trimming and J lost 2 bases, with 9 bases between them. Per the germline V gene, CDR1 is MNHNY and CDR2 is SVGAGI (reference sequence). Here the CDR3 reads CASSYDGVNYGYTF. The CDR3 DNA reads TGTGCCAGCAGTTACGATGGAGTGAACTATGGCTACACCTTC.

This clone has just a few counts. The CDR3 nucleotides are TGTGCCAGCAGCCAAACCGACAGGGTCGGTGGCTACACCTTC. It is translated as CASSQTDRVGGYTF. The chain has TRBV4-2 and TRBJ1-2, with 7 nucleotides matching TRBD1. Germline assignment: CDR1 LGHNA and CDR2 YNFKEQ. The CDR3 is 14 amino acids. With V trimmed by 2 bases and J by 7 bases, 7 bases remained unmatched.

V gene TRBV5-4 combines with J gene TRBJ1-1, with 8 positions matching TRBD1. Germline values: CDR1 SGHNT, CDR2 YYREEE (reference sequence). Unmatched junction bases numbered 1, after V lost 2 bases and J lost 7 bases. This CDR3 is 12 amino acids long. DNA for the CDR3: TGTGCCAGCAGCTTCGACAGGGGTGAAGCTTTCTTT. It specifies CASSFDRGEAFF. The complete variable domain, with remaining parts taken from reference TRBV5-4 and TRBJ1-1, reads ETGVTQSPTHLIKTRGQQVTLRCSSQSGHNTVSWYQQALGQGPQFIFQYYREEENGRGNFPPRFSGLQFPNYSSELNVNALELDDSALYLCASSFDRGEAFFGQGTRLTVV.

This chain uses TRBV3-1 (or the pseudogene TRBV3-2) with TRBJ2-3, with 9 bases fitting TRBD2. V gave up 1 base and J gave up 6 bases; unmatched junction bases: 2. In germline, CDR1 is LGHDT, CDR2 YNNKEL (reference sequence). The CDR3 covers 14 residues. CDR3 DNA: TGTGCCAGCAGCCAAGGGGCGGGGGGGGATACGCAGTATTTT. Protein: CASSQGAGGDTQYF.

This clone was found once. The V and J genes are TRBV27 and TRBJ1-3; 9 positions match TRBD1. Germline values: CDR1 MNHEY, CDR2 SMNVEV (reference sequence). The CDR3 consists of 16 residues. V gave up 5 bases and J gave up 4 bases; unmatched junction bases: 9. The CDR3 loop is CASSPTPQGAGNTIYF. CDR3 in DNA: TGTGCCAGCAGTCCTACTCCACAGGGGGCAGGAAACACCATATATTTT.

This chain uses TRBV3-1 (or the pseudogene TRBV3-2) with TRBJ2-1, with TRBD2 identical over 10 bases. CDR3 size: 17 residues. The germline V gene has CDR1 LGHDT and CDR2 YNNKEL (reference sequence). V was pared by 0 bases and J by 4 bases, with 6 bases of the junction left unmatched. In DNA form, the CDR3 reads TGTGCCAGCAGCCAAGATCTGGGAGCGGGGGGGTACAATGAGCAGTTCTTC. It codes for CASSQDLGAGGYNEQFF.

The rearrangement joins TRBV24-1 to TRBJ2-1; no definite D call. Germline CDR1 KGHDR, CDR2 SFDVKD. The V end lost 8 bases, the J end lost 4 bases, and 11 bases lay between the germline ends. The CDR3 is made up of 13 amino acids. The CDR3 protein is CATTGGEYNEQFF. The CDR3 bases are TGTGCCACCACTGGCGGAGAGTACAATGAGCAGTTCTTC.

The chain combines TRBV2 with TRBJ2-3, with TRBD1 matching 8 bases. CDR3 length: 15 amino acids. J lost 2 bases, V lost 6 bases, and 7 bases had no gene match. The germline gives CDR1 SNHLY, CDR2 FYNNEI. DNA for the CDR3: TGTGCCAGCAGAGTTGACAGGGGCAACACAGATACGCAGTATTTT. This sequence encodes CASRVDRGNTDTQYF.

The chain recombines TRBV5-1 with TRBJ2-1, with D hard to call. The CDR3 length is 13 residues. CDR1 and CDR2 (germline): SGHRS, YFSETQ. With 0 bases removed from V and 4 bases from J, the gap between germline ends came to 5 bases. The CDR3 reads CASSLGAYNEQFF. In nucleotides, the CDR3 is TGCGCCAGCAGCTTGGGGGCTTACAATGAGCAGTTCTTC.

This chain joins TRBV29-1 and TRBJ2-1; 7 bases line up with TRBD1. Germline V lookup: CDR1 SQVTM, CDR2 ANQGSEA. The CDR3 has 20 amino acids. Losses at the gene ends were 1 base for V and 0 bases for J; bases not matched to a gene: 18. CDR3 sequence (DNA): TGCAGCGTTGAAGCGGCAGGGGGTTTTACTCCGTATAGCTCCTACAATGAGCAGTTCTTC. Its protein is CSVEAAGGFTPYSSYNEQFF.

V gene TRBV3-1 (or the pseudogene TRBV3-2) combines with J gene TRBJ1-6, with 10 positions matching TRBD1. V was pared by 1 base and J by 11 bases, with 8 bases of the junction left unmatched. The CDR3 is made up of 16 amino acids. Germline V gives CDR1 LGHDT, CDR2 YNNKEL (reference sequence). The CDR3 region is CASSQVLTGGNPPLHF. DNA for the CDR3: TGTGCCAGCAGCCAAGTATTGACAGGGGGCAATCCACCCCTCCACTTT.

This clone was counted a single time. V is TRBV5-1 and J is TRBJ2-7; no clear D. CDR3 length equals 13 residues. The germline V gene encodes CDR1 SGHRS and CDR2 YFSETQ. V was shortened by 0 bases and J by 3 bases, with 7 bases between the two germline ends. In nucleotides, the CDR3 is TGCGCCAGCAGCTTGGATTCGGGCTACGAGCAGTACTTC. Its protein product is CASSLDSGYEQYF.

This clone was counted a few times. The chain employs TRBV6-5 and TRBJ1-1; D is perhaps TRBD1 (5 bases). Germline-derived CDR1 and CDR2 are MNHEY and SVGAGI. The CDR3 covers 13 residues. Deletions cut 5 bases from V and 1 base from J, with 8 bases between. The CDR3 sequence: CASSTTENTEAFF. The DNA for the CDR3 is TGTGCCAGCAGTACGACAGAGAACACTGAAGCTTTCTTT.

This clone came up once. The chain is built from TRBV18 and TRBJ1-3; D call uncertain. Germline V lookup: CDR1 KGHSH, CDR2 LQKENI. The CDR3 consists of 14 residues. V lost 4 bases, J lost 4 bases, and 11 bases lay in between. The CDR3 DNA follows: TGTGCCAGCTCACAGAACTGGGCCGGAAACACCATATATTTT. Protein sequence: CASSQNWAGNTIYF.

This chain uses TRBV27 with TRBJ1-4, with D possibly TRBD1 on 5 matching bases. Germline CDR1 is MNHEY and CDR2 is SMNVEV (reference sequence). The CDR3 is 15 amino acids. V dropped 1 base and J dropped 7 bases, with 13 bases sitting between them. The CDR3 nucleotides read TGTGCCAGCAGTTTATTGTCTGGGGGGGGTGAAAAACTGTTTTTT. Its protein product is CASSLLSGGGEKLFF.

V usage is TRBV7-3 and J usage is TRBJ2-1; 8 bases agree with TRBD2. V lost 6 bases and J lost 3; bases outside the gene matches: 16. CDR3 length equals 18 residues. From germline, CDR1 is SGHTA and CDR2 FQGTGA. CDR3 residues: CASRQRGGAGAGYNEQFF. DNA for the CDR3: TGTGCCAGCAGACAGAGGGGCGGAGCGGGGGCTGGCTACAATGAGCAGTTCTTC.